This TCR beta chain was identified in a study of blood T cell repertoires in COVID-19. Study information: Acute and convalescent COVID-19 specimens originated in the United States, Italy and Spain. T cells, B-cell-depleted T cells, or PBMCs provided the cDNA or gDNA that served as material.

V was shortened by 0 bases and J by 5 bases, with 8 bases between the two germline ends. The CDR3 runs to 12 residues. Per the germline V gene, CDR1 is GTSNPN and CDR2 is SVGIG (reference sequence). In the original analysis: Amplification from reference gene primers served as the basis for estimated nucleated cell counts. Data came from immunoSEQ multiplex PCR; TCRdb stores just in-frame clones and leaves some out. That table gives V, J and clone size, and the DNA gave D and trimming. The table lists roughly 290,000 clones, roughly 90% of them singletons. Sequenced material: PBMCs or T cells enriched from blood (not recorded which). The V gene is TRBV30, the J gene TRBJ2-7; D unclear. This TCR came from a woman aged 35 to 49 who had recovered from COVID-19. The CDR3 nucleotides are TGTGCCTGGAGTGTTAGTCTCCACGAGCAGTACTTC. Translated, it gives CAWSVSLHEQYF.